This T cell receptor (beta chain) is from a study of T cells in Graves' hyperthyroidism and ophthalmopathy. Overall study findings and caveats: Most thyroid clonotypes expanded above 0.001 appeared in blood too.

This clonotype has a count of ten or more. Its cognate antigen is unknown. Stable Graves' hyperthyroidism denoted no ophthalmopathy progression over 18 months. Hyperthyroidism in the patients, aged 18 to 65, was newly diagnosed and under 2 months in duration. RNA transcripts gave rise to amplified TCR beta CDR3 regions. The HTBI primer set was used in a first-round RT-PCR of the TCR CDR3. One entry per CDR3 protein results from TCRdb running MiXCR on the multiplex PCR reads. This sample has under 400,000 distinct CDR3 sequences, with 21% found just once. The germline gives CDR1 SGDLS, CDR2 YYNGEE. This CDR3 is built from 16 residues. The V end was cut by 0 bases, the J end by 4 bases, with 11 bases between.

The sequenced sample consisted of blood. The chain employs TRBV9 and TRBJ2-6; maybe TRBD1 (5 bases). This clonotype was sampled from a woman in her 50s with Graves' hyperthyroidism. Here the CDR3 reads CASSVDLTVGANVLTF. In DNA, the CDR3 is TGTGCCAGCAGCGTAGATTTGACAGTCGGGGCCAACGTCCTGACTTTC.